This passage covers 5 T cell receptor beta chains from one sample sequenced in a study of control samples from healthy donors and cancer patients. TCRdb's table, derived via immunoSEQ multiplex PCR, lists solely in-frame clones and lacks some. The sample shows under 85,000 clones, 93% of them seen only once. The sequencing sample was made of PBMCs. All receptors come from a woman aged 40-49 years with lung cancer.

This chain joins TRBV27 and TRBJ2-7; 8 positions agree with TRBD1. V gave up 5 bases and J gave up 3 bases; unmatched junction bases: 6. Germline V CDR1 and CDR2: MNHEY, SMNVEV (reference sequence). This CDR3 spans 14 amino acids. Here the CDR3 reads CASSPHRGYYEQYF. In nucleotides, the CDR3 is TGTGCCAGCAGTCCTCACAGGGGGTACTACGAGCAGTACTTC.

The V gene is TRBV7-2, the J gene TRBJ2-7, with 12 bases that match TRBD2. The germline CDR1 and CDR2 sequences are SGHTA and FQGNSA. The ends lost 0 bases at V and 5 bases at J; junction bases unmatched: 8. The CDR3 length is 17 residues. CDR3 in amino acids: CASSLASTSGGLDEQYF. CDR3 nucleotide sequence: TGTGCCAGCAGCTTAGCCTCGACTAGCGGGGGTCTAGACGAGCAGTACTTC.

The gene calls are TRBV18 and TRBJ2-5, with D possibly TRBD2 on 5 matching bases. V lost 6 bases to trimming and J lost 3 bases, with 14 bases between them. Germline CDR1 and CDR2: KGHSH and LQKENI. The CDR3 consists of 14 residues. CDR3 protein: CASSPTRTEETQYF. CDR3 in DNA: TGTGCCAGCTCGCCCACTAGGACCGAAGAGACCCAGTACTTC.

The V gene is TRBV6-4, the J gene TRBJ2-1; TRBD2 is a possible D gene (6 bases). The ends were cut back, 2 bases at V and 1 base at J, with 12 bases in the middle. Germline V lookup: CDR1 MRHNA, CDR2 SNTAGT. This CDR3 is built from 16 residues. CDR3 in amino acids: CASSDGTGRSYNEQFF. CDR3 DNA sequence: TGTGCCAGCAGTGACGGGACTGGTCGTTCCTACAATGAGCAGTTCTTC.

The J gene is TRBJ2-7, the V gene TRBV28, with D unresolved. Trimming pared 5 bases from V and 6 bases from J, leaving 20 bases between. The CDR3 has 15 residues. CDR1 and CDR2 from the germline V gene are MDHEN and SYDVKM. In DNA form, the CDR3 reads TGTGCCAGCAGTCCACTCTCTAACTATCCTAGCGAGCAGTACTTC. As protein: CASSPLSNYPSEQYF.